One sample yielded the 7 T cell receptor beta chains listed below, sequenced in a study of blood T cell repertoires in COVID-19. The repertoire was sequenced with immunoSEQ multiplex PCR; TCRdb's copy has only in-frame clones and lacks some. The table shows about 240,000 clones, with roughly 80% occurring only once. Sequencing was carried out using peripheral blood. The receptors derive from a woman older than 75 with acute or convalescent COVID-19.

V and J are TRBV5-1 and TRBJ1-4, with a weak D call TRBD1 (5 bases). The CDR3 consists of 14 residues. V lost 7 bases and J 8 bases, leaving 18 bases between the germline ends. The germline CDR1 and CDR2 sequences are SGHRS and YFSETQ. The CDR3 coding sequence is TGCGCCAGCGGTATATCTGGGGCGGCGGAAAAACTGTTTTTT. It yields the protein CASGISGAAEKLFF.

This sequence joins TRBV12-3 or TRBV12-4 and TRBJ1-4, with a tentative D call TRBD1 (5 bases). The CDR3 sequence is 13 residues long. V lost 6 bases, J lost 3 bases, and 8 bases lay in between. The DNA for the CDR3 is TGTGCCAGCAGGACAGTCCCTAATGAAAAACTGTTTTTT. This sequence encodes CASRTVPNEKLFF.

The V gene is TRBV9, the J gene TRBJ1-1; D is uncertain. This CDR3 spans 14 amino acids. Germline V lookup: CDR1 SGDLS, CDR2 YYNGEE. The V gene lost 4 bases and the J gene lost 5 bases, with 15 bases spanning the gap. CDR3 protein: CASSPLTGGTEAFF. The CDR3 DNA reads TGTGCCAGCAGCCCGTTAACGGGAGGGACTGAAGCTTTCTTT.

The CDR3 protein is CASSKSGRQNSGNTIYF. CDR3 coding DNA: TGTGCCAGCAGCAAAAGTGGTCGACAGAACTCTGGAAACACCATATATTTT. J is TRBJ1-3 and V is TRBV11-2; TRBD1 is a possible D gene (5 bases). Trimming shortened V by 5 bases and J by 0 bases, and 17 bases separated the two germline ends. The germline CDR1 and CDR2 sequences are SGHAT and FQNNGV. This CDR3 is 17 amino acids long.

This chain links TRBV28 with TRBJ1-1; tentatively, D is TRBD1 (6 bases). Trimming took 10 bases from V and 5 from J, leaving 17 bases between them. Germline CDR1 MDHEN, CDR2 SYDVKM. There are 13 residues in the CDR3. CDR3 in DNA: TGTGCCATTTCACAGGGCGGAGGAACTGAAGCTTTCTTT. Protein sequence: CAISQGGGTEAFF.

This sequence joins TRBV4-2 and TRBJ1-4, with 7 bases fitting TRBD1. The length of the CDR3 is 15 residues. J gave up 8 bases and V 4 bases, and 10 bases lay outside the gene matches. The germline V gene has CDR1 LGHNA and CDR2 YNFKEQ. In DNA form, the CDR3 reads TGTGCCAGCAGCCCCCGGACAGGTCTAGGCGAAAAACTGTTTTTT. Protein product: CASSPRTGLGEKLFF.

The chain links TRBV9 to TRBJ1-1; perhaps TRBD1 as D (5 bases). From germline, CDR1 is SGDLS and CDR2 YYNGEE. The CDR3 consists of 14 residues. Trimming cost V 4 bases and J 3 bases, with 13 bases left between them. The CDR3 sequence: CASSLSGLDTEAFF. In DNA form, the CDR3 reads TGTGCCAGCAGCCTATCAGGGCTCGACACTGAAGCTTTCTTT. Full variable domain (rest looked up from reference TRBV9 and TRBJ1-1): DSGVTQTPKHLITATGQRVTLRCSPRSGDLSVYWYQQSLDQGLQFLIQYYNGEERAKGNILERFSAQQFPDLHSELNLSSLELGDSALYFCASSLSGLDTEAFFGQGTRLTVV.